This T cell receptor beta chain comes out of a study of blood T cell repertoires in COVID-19. Across the study: PBMCs, B-cell-depleted T cells, or T cells provided the cDNA or gDNA that made up the material.

This table comes from immunoSEQ multiplex PCR, and its TCRdb copy is limited to in-frame clones, with some not included. This sample carries about 100,000 clones, about 88% of them seen once, and the ten largest clones take less than 2.5%. CDR3 length: 14 residues. CDR1 and CDR2 (germline): MDHEN, SYDVKM. The germline V and J ends were trimmed by 1 base and 0 bases, with 6 bases remaining between them. The receptor's source is a human donor in a cohort sampled during active COVID-19. The sequenced sample consisted of peripheral blood. This chain links TRBV28 with TRBJ1-1; D unresolved. The CDR3 loop reads CASSLFQMNTEAFF. In nucleotides, the CDR3 is TGTGCCAGCAGTTTATTTCAGATGAACACTGAAGCTTTCTTT.